These 23 T cell receptor beta chains came from one sample sequenced in a study of cytomegalovirus exposure and HLA in healthy donors. Primers included in the PCR were 60 Vbeta and 13 Jbeta primers. Data came from immunoSEQ multiplex PCR; TCRdb stores just in-frame clones and leaves some out. There are over 150,000 clones in the sample; around 80% occur only once, and 1.4% to 1.5% lies in the top ten. The sample consisted of PBMCs. These receptors were taken from a woman aged 25 to 39 in good health and CMV-seropositive.

The chain is built from TRBV4-3 and TRBJ2-5; 7 nucleotides agree with TRBD2. Germline trimming cut 0 bases from V and 5 bases from J; bases unmatched to any gene: 12. CDR1 is LGHNA, CDR2 YSLEER, per germline. The CDR3 covers 17 residues. The CDR3 coding sequence is TGCGCCAGCAGCCAAGACTTGAATCGTTGGGGAGGGGAGACCCAGTACTTC. Its protein is CASSQDLNRWGGETQYF.

The chain carries TRBV5-8 and TRBJ1-4; tentatively, D is TRBD1 (6 bases). Germline-derived CDR1 and CDR2 are SGHTS and YDEGEE. V shed 0 bases and J shed 8 bases, with 11 bases lying between them. This CDR3 contains 14 residues. CDR3 bases: TGTGCCAGCAGCTTGGCCAGGGGTAGGGAAAAACTGTTTTTT. Encoded protein: CASSLARGREKLFF.

This chain joins TRBV4-3 and TRBJ2-1; the match to TRBD2 covers 10 bases. This CDR3 is built from 14 residues. Trimming removed 4 bases from V and 10 bases from J; junction bases left unmatched: 7. The germline gives CDR1 LGHNA, CDR2 YSLEER. The chain's CDR3 is CASSPLGSGREQFF. The CDR3 bases are TGCGCCAGCAGCCCCCTGGGTAGCGGGAGGGAGCAGTTCTTC.

The genes are TRBV12-5 and TRBJ2-5, with TRBD1 as a possible D gene (6 bases). This CDR3 has 14 amino acids. Trimming took 6 bases from V and 2 from J, leaving 13 bases between them. Germline V gives CDR1 LGHNT, CDR2 FRNRAP. The CDR3 bases are TGTGCTAGTGGCCGCGACAGGCTACAAGAGACCCAGTACTTC. Amino acids: CASGRDRLQETQYF.

This rearrangement joins TRBV25-1 to TRBJ2-1; 7 bases align to TRBD2. Trimming cost V 2 bases and J 4 bases; bases outside gene matches: 2. The CDR3 runs 14 residues. The germline gives CDR1 MGHDK, CDR2 SYGVNS. The CDR3 protein is CASSEREAYNEQFF. The CDR3 coding sequence is TGTGCCAGCAGTGAACGGGAGGCATACAATGAGCAGTTCTTC.

The rearrangement uses TRBV5-4 and TRBJ2-1; no reliable D call. CDR1 and CDR2 from the germline V gene are SGHNT and YYREEE (reference sequence). V lost 6 bases and J 8 bases, leaving 12 bases between the germline ends. CDR3 length: 12 residues. The DNA of the CDR3 is TGTGCCAGCACGGGTTCCCACCATGAGCAGTTCTTC. The encoded protein is CASTGSHHEQFF.

This rearrangement joins TRBV5-4 to TRBJ2-3; 7 bases map to TRBD1. V was pared by 1 base and J by 10 bases, with 9 bases of the junction left unmatched. The CDR3 runs 14 residues. CDR1 and CDR2 from the germline V gene are SGHNT and YYREEE (reference sequence). This CDR3 reads CASSLTDRVGPQYF. In DNA, the CDR3 is TGTGCCAGCAGCTTGACCGACAGGGTCGGCCCGCAGTATTTT.

The chain employs TRBV5-1 and TRBJ1-1; TRBD1 matches 9 bases. Germline CDR1 SGHRS, CDR2 YFSETQ. The CDR3 consists of 15 residues. Germline trimming cut 6 bases from V and 4 bases from J; bases unmatched to any gene: 10. The chain's CDR3 is CASTLGDRDLTEAFF. CDR3 bases: TGCGCCAGCACCCTCGGGGACAGGGACCTCACTGAAGCTTTCTTT. The variable domain in full, with the rest retrieved from reference TRBV5-1 and TRBJ1-1, is KAGVTQTPRYLIKTRGQQVTLSCSPISGHRSVSWYQQTPGQGLQFLFEYFSETQRNKGNFPGRFSGRQFSNSRSEMNVSTLELGDSALYLCASTLGDRDLTEAFFGQGTRLTVV.

This clone is a singleton in its sample. The gene calls are TRBV29-1 and TRBJ2-7; TRBD2 matches at 14 bases. J lost 6 bases, V lost 6 bases, and 7 bases had no gene match. Germline loops: CDR1 SQVTM, CDR2 ANQGSEA. CDR3 size: 14 residues. The CDR3 DNA reads TGCAGCGTCCAAATGACTAGCGGGAGGGTCGAGCAGTACTTC. Protein sequence: CSVQMTSGRVEQYF.

The J gene is TRBJ1-1, the V gene TRBV18; D remains ambiguous. From germline, CDR1 is KGHSH and CDR2 LQKENI. Trimming took off 6 bases at V and 1 base at J, with 15 bases between the two ends. The CDR3 is 15 amino acids. The CDR3 is CASSRELEWNTEAFF. CDR3 nucleotide sequence: TGTGCCAGCTCCCGAGAGCTTGAGTGGAACACTGAAGCTTTCTTT.

The DNA for the CDR3 is TGTGCCAGCACCAAGGGGGTTGGGGCGACTGAAGCTTTCTTT. Translated, it gives CASTKGVGATEAFF. V gene TRBV2 combines with J gene TRBJ1-1; the D gene is possibly TRBD1 (6 bases). The CDR3 is 14 residues long. Germline CDR1 reads SNHLY; CDR2 reads FYNNEI. The ends were cut back, 7 bases at V and 5 bases at J, with 17 bases in the middle.

J is TRBJ2-7 and V is TRBV27; 10 bases fit TRBD2. CDR3 length: 14 amino acids. J lost 0 bases, V lost 6 bases, and 2 bases had no gene match. The germline V gene has CDR1 MNHEY and CDR2 SMNVEV (reference sequence). CDR3 loop: CASRGLAFSYEQYF. The CDR3 coding sequence is TGTGCCAGCAGGGGACTAGCGTTCTCCTACGAGCAGTACTTC.

In this sample, this clone turned up once. The rearrangement links TRBV7-2 to TRBJ2-7, with D possibly being TRBD1 (5 bases). Deletions cut 2 bases from V and 2 bases from J, with 19 bases between. CDR3 length: 17 residues. Per germline, CDR1 SGHTA and CDR2 FQGNSA. CDR3 loop: CASSLWPRGRVAYEQYF. In nucleotides, the CDR3 is TGTGCCAGCAGCTTATGGCCGCGAGGCAGGGTTGCCTACGAGCAGTACTTC.

This clone has just a few counts. The chain combines TRBV5-1 with TRBJ2-7; TRBD2 aligns across 7 bases. The V gene's germline CDR1 is SGHRS and CDR2 YFSETQ. V dropped 0 bases and J dropped 7; count of bases not matched to a gene: 7. This CDR3 spans 14 amino acids. The CDR3 is CASSLEASGWEQYF. CDR3 nucleotides: TGCGCCAGCAGCTTGGAGGCTAGCGGCTGGGAGCAGTACTTC. The full variable domain, rest sourced from reference TRBV5-1 and TRBJ2-7, is KAGVTQTPRYLIKTRGQQVTLSCSPISGHRSVSWYQQTPGQGLQFLFEYFSETQRNKGNFPGRFSGRQFSNSRSEMNVSTLELGDSALYLCASSLEASGWEQYFGPGTRLTVT.

The chain links TRBV27 to TRBJ2-2; 8 nucleotides align to TRBD2. The V gene end was trimmed by 6 bases and the J gene end by 0 bases; junction bases not matched to a gene: 9. Germline V lookup: CDR1 MNHEY, CDR2 SMNVEV (reference sequence). This CDR3 has 17 residues. CDR3 region: CASRRNFGRANTGELFF. CDR3 DNA sequence: TGTGCCAGCAGAAGGAATTTCGGGAGGGCGAACACCGGGGAGCTGTTTTTT.

This clone was detected ten times or more. This CDR3 is also generated by other DNA sequences in the sample. The chain recombines TRBV6-5 with TRBJ2-7; TRBD1 might be the D (7 bases). Trimming took off 4 bases at V and 5 bases at J, with 12 bases between the two ends. From germline, CDR1 is MNHEY and CDR2 SVGAGI. This CDR3 comprises 13 residues. Here the CDR3 DNA reads TGTGCCAGCAGTTTGCAGGGGGGTAACGAGCAGTACTTC. Encoded protein: CASSLQGGNEQYF.

This rearrangement joins TRBV5-1 to TRBJ2-1; D possibly corresponds to TRBD1 (5 bases). Deletions cut 1 base from V and 4 bases from J, with 12 bases between. CDR3 length: 15 residues. Germline V gene sequence: CDR1 SGHRS, CDR2 YFSETQ. CDR3 amino acids: CASSLRQGTYNEQFF. The CDR3 coding sequence is TGCGCCAGCAGCTTGAGGCAGGGTACATACAATGAGCAGTTCTTC.

The rearrangement uses TRBV7-8 and TRBJ1-3; possibly TRBD1 for D (6 bases). The CDR3 extends over 14 amino acids. CDR1 and CDR2 (germline): SGHVS, FQNEAQ. Trimming took 4 bases from V and 4 from J, leaving 11 bases between them. For the CDR3, the DNA is TGTGCCAGCAGCTGGGGCGGGGGCGGAAACACCATATATTTT. It translates to CASSWGGGGNTIYF.

V gene TRBV30 combines with J gene TRBJ2-5; D might be TRBD2 (7 bases). Trimming cost V 3 bases and J 4 bases, with 24 bases left between them. The CDR3 totals 17 residues. Germline V CDR1 and CDR2: GTSNPN, SVGIG (reference sequence). CDR3 region: CAWSPIYIRGRGETQYF. CDR3 DNA: TGTGCCTGGAGCCCAATCTACATAAGGGGGAGGGGAGAGACCCAGTACTTC.

The chain uses TRBV10-3 and TRBJ1-1; tentatively, D is TRBD1 (5 bases). The V and J ends lost 6 bases and 11 bases respectively, with 19 bases between them. Germline assignment: CDR1 ENHRY and CDR2 SYGVKD. The CDR3 has 13 amino acids. The CDR3 coding sequence is TGTGCCATCAGGGAGGGACCGGGAGTGCGGGCTTTCTTT. Its translation: CAIREGPGVRAFF.

The V gene is TRBV13, the J gene TRBJ2-1; 7 bases map to TRBD2. Trimming removed 1 base from V and 8 bases from J; junction bases left unmatched: 8. Germline-derived CDR1 and CDR2 are PRHDT and FYEKMQ (reference sequence). This CDR3 is built from 15 residues. CDR3 protein: CASSLDGLVSDEQFF. The CDR3 DNA is TGTGCCAGCAGCTTAGACGGACTAGTTTCCGATGAGCAGTTCTTC.

The rearrangement uses TRBV7-9 and TRBJ2-3; TRBD2 matches at 8 bases. Germline V gene lookup returns CDR1 SEHNR and CDR2 FQNEAQ (reference sequence). The length of the CDR3 is 15 residues. With V trimmed by 5 bases and J by 1 base, 5 bases remained unmatched. CDR3 amino acids: CASSPSGPRTDTQYF. In DNA form, the CDR3 reads TGTGCCAGCAGCCCTAGCGGGCCACGCACAGATACGCAGTATTTT.

There are a few counts of this clone. V gene TRBV18 combines with J gene TRBJ2-5; D may be TRBD1 (5 bases). Germline loops: CDR1 KGHSH, CDR2 LQKENI. CDR3 length: 13 amino acids. The V and J ends lost 2 bases and 7 bases respectively, with 11 bases between them. The DNA for the CDR3 is TGTGCCAGCTCACCAGGGGCCTCAGGGACCCAGTACTTC. Translated, it gives CASSPGASGTQYF.